The present entry profiles one TCR beta chain with its context. The data derive from a study of blood T cell repertoires in COVID-19. Generated by immunoSEQ multiplex PCR, the TCRdb table keeps only in-frame clones and is missing some. The profile covers about 140,000 clones, with 88% appearing a single time and 2.5% to 3% taken by the ten largest. The germline V and J ends were trimmed by 6 bases and 4 bases, with 15 bases remaining between them. Germline V gene lookup returns CDR1 SGHDN and CDR2 FVKESK. The CDR3 sequence is 14 residues long. The source of this sequence is a human donor with COVID-19, enrolled during active disease. The donor label of this sample is uncertain. The gene calls are TRBV14 and TRBJ1-2; D might be TRBD1 (5 bases). The sequenced material came from peripheral blood. Here the CDR3 DNA reads TGTGCCAGCAGACCTAGGGGCCTTAGCTATGGCTACACCTTC. This codes for CASRPRGLSYGYTF.